What follows is one T cell receptor beta chain and its context. The target antigen is unknown. Approximately 110 mL of blood, on average, came from one heparinised draw per donor. This entry comes from a study of beta chain features in type 1 diabetes. Study-wide context: Investigators examined some 100,000,000 sorted cells across all samples. Study-wide findings and caveats: Shortening that was moderate but significant affected the TCRB CDR3s of Type 1 diabetes patients in all four CD4+ subsets.

Investigators reverse transcribed all isolated RNA, so they sequenced expressed TCRB transcripts. Data came from immunoSEQ multiplex PCR; TCRdb stores just in-frame clones and leaves some out. The sample contains approximately 250,000 clones, about a tenth of which appear only once. With V trimmed by 3 bases and J by 7 bases, 4 bases remained unmatched. CDR1 is KGHSH and CDR2 is LQKENI in the germline V gene. CDR3 size: 14 residues. The chain joins TRBV18 to TRBJ2-4; 9 nucleotides align to TRBD1. This TCR was sampled from a man under 40 with type 1 diabetes. The material sequenced was naive CD4+ T cells from blood. The CDR3 loop reads CASSPPGTGNIQYF. As DNA, the CDR3 is TGTGCCAGCTCACCCCCGGGGACAGGGAACATTCAGTACTTC.